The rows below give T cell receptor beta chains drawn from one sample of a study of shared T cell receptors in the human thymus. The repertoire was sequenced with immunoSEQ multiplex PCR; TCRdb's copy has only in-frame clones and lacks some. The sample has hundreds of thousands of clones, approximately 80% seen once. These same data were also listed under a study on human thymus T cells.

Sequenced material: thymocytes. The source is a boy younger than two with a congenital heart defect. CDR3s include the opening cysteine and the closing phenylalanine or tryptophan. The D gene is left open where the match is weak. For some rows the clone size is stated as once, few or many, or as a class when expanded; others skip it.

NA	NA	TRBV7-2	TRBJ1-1	CASSLEDGGGNTEAFF	TGTGCCAGCAGCTTAGAGGATGGGGGGGGGAACACTGAAGCTTTCTTT
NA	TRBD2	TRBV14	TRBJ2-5	CASSPWGGETQYF	TGTGCCAGCAGCCCGTGGGGGGGAGAGACCCAGTACTTC
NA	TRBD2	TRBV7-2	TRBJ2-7	CASSSLAGGPYEQYF	TGTGCCAGCAGCTCACTAGCGGGAGGGCCGTACGAGCAGTACTTC
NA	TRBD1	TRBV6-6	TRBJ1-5	CASTQGGLDQPQHF	TGTGCCAGCACCCAGGGGGGTCTCGATCAGCCCCAGCATTTT
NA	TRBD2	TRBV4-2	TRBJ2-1	CASSQRGGGAGVNNEQFF	TGTGCCAGCAGCCAACGCGGGGGGGGAGCGGGAGTGAACAATGAGCAGTTCTTC
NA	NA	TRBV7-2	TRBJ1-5	CASSLLWTPSNQPQHF	TGTGCCAGCAGCCTCTTATGGACACCTAGCAATCAGCCCCAGCATTTT
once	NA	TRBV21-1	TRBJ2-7	CASSPLGGSYEQYF	TGTGCCAGCAGCCCCCTTGGCGGGTCCTACGAGCAGTACTTC
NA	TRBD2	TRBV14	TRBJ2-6	CASSPSGTGANVLTF	TGTGCCAGCAGCCCTAGCGGGACTGGGGCCAACGTCCTGACTTTC
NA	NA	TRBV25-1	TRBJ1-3	CASSERIWANTIYF	TGTGCCAGCAGTGAGAGAATTTGGGCAAACACCATATATTTT
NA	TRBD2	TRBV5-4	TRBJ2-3	CASSLNPGLAAVGTDTQYF	TGTGCCAGCAGCTTGAATCCGGGACTAGCGGCCGTCGGTACAGATACGCAGTATTTT
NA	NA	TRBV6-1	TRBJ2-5	CASSEGALRSHYF	TGTGCCAGCAGTGAAGGCGCCCTGAGGTCTCACTACTTC
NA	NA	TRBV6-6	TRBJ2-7	CASSHQQENFSGEQYF	TGTGCCAGCAGCCACCAGCAGGAAAATTTTTCGGGAGAGCAGTACTTC
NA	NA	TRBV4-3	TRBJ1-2	CASSGVIINRGIYGYTF	TGCGCCAGCAGCGGGGTCATAATCAACCGGGGGATCTATGGCTACACCTTC
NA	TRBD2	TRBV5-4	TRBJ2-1	CASSSNSGTSGRAGRDEQFF	TGTGCCAGCAGCTCCAACTCCGGGACTAGCGGGAGGGCAGGAAGGGATGAGCAGTTCTTC